A selection of T cell receptor beta chains follows, all from one sample in a study of blood T cell repertoires in COVID-19. TCRdb's table, derived via immunoSEQ multiplex PCR, lists solely in-frame clones and lacks some. This table has 91,000 or so clones, about 87% appearing once. Sequenced sample: peripheral blood. These TCRs come from a human donor in a cohort sampled during active COVID-19. Each CDR3 is given with its conserved first and last residue. Not every row has a clone size; where given, it reads once, few, many or a size class.

clone_size | j_call | v_call | cdr3_length | cdr3_aa
NA | TRBJ1-1 | TRBV3-1/TRBV3-2 | 13 | CASSQAGGRFAFF
NA | TRBJ1-2 | TRBV27 | 12 | CASRRDRYGYTF
NA | TRBJ2-7 | TRBV12-5 | 13 | CASGNRETLEQYF
NA | TRBJ2-7 | TRBV5-4 | 12 | CASSLGGPEQYF
once | TRBJ1-2 | TRBV5-1 | 14 | CASSLEQGGYGYTF
NA | TRBJ1-2 | TRBV18 | 14 | CASRVTGANYGYTF
few | TRBJ1-4 | TRBV4-3 | 15 | CASSQEWGGLEKLFF
NA | TRBJ2-1 | TRBV18 | 15 | CASSGGLAKGDEQFF
NA | TRBJ2-2 | TRBV27 | 18 | CASSFGTSGRVVPGELFF
few | TRBJ1-6 | TRBV3-1/TRBV3-2 | 14 | CASSQEARRSPLHF
once | TRBJ2-7 | TRBV5-1 | 17 | CASSLARETGGGYEQYF
NA | TRBJ2-2 | TRBV15 | 15 | CATSRGASNTGELFF
NA | TRBJ1-2 | TRBV28 | 16 | CASSPLWDFGNYGYTF
NA | TRBJ2-7 | TRBV20-1 | 11 | CSARGLDEQYF
NA | TRBJ2-3 | TRBV9 | 14 | CASSSKGATDTQYF
NA | TRBJ2-1 | TRBV28 | 16 | CASSLSRTGSHNEQFF
NA | TRBJ1-3 | TRBV19 | 13 | CATSTGAGNTIYF
NA | TRBJ2-7 | TRBV7-9 | 14 | CASSHRDRGYEQYF
NA | TRBJ2-3 | TRBV5-1 | 15 | CASSFVGLVTDTQYF
NA | TRBJ2-5 | TRBV4-2 | 12 | CASSQGRETQYF
once | TRBJ2-3 | TRBV5-6 | 15 | CASSLKQGYTDTQYF
NA | TRBJ2-7 | TRBV3-1/TRBV3-2 | 16 | CASSQAWTSGGSVQYF
NA | TRBJ1-2 | TRBV30 | 13 | CAWSSGQGYGYTF
few | TRBJ1-1 | TRBV2 | 13 | CASSSNRDTEAFF
NA | TRBJ1-2 | TRBV5-1 | 13 | CASSGTGAEGYTF
NA | TRBJ1-4 | TRBV2 | 14 | CASSARTGGEKLFF
NA | TRBJ2-7 | TRBV7-2 | 14 | CASSLSQGPYEQYF
NA | TRBJ1-4 | TRBV27 | 15 | CASSLSGQIGEKLFF
NA | TRBJ2-2 | TRBV5-1 | 15 | CASSPQGANTGELFF
NA | TRBJ2-3 | TRBV7-7 | 15 | CASSQTSGRGDTQYF
NA | TRBJ2-3 | TRBV7-9 | 16 | CASSLNRGISTDTQYF
NA | TRBJ1-2 | TRBV5-8 | 14 | CASSLVVPRSGYTF
once | TRBJ1-4 | TRBV19 | 15 | CASSILGDGREKLFF
NA | TRBJ1-6 | TRBV7-3 | 15 | CASSLSGTNNSPLHF
NA | TRBJ1-4 | TRBV28 | 15 | CASNSGQGAGEKLFF
NA | TRBJ1-5 | TRBV5-6 | 14 | CASSGGQGRQPQHF
NA | TRBJ2-2 | TRBV28 | 13 | CASTPGNTGELFF
NA | TRBJ2-3 | TRBV13 | 19 | CASSSPGTSGRRGTDTQYF
once | TRBJ2-1 | TRBV11-3 | 13 | CASSLAGPNEQFF
NA | TRBJ2-1 | TRBV5-1 | 17 | CASSSGIAGDSPHEQFF
NA | TRBJ2-1 | TRBV6-2/TRBV6-3 | 14 | CASSYSVGFNEQFF
NA | TRBJ1-2 | TRBV28 | 12 | CASSWANYGYTF